This T cell receptor (beta chain) was sequenced in a study of blood T cell repertoires in COVID-19. Study-wide context: Donors in the United States, Italy and Spain gave samples during acute or convalescent COVID-19.

As handled by the study authors: Researchers report that nucleated cell counts were estimated from reference gene primer amplification. Profiling relied on immunoSEQ multiplex PCR, and the TCRdb table lists in-frame clones only, not all of them. V, J and clone size are those of that table, while D and trimming were read from the DNA. The sample lists about 210,000 clones; 75% to 90% were seen once. Participants were aged about 18 to 89 years from approximately 23 US areas. The clonotype was recovered from a middle-aged man who had recovered from COVID-19. Specimen: PBMCs or T cells enriched from blood (not recorded which).

CDR3 bases: TGTGCCAGCAGCGTAGAGGGACTAGCGGGAACCGGGGAGCTGTTTTTT. Amino acids: CASSVEGLAGTGELFF. The chain carries TRBV9 and TRBJ2-2, with 13 bases fitting TRBD2. This CDR3 contains 16 residues. The V and J ends lost 0 bases and 5 bases, in that order; junction bases with no gene match: 1. The V gene's germline CDR1 is SGDLS and CDR2 YYNGEE.